The rows below give T cell receptor beta chains drawn from one sample of a study of blood T cell repertoires in COVID-19. Profiled with immunoSEQ multiplex PCR; TCRdb holds only in-frame clones, not every one. The sample lists approximately 360,000 clones; roughly nine tenths were seen once. The sample taken for sequencing was peripheral blood. Receptors were obtained from a man aged 35-49 years with acute or convalescent COVID-19. CDR3s leave out the opening cysteine and the closing phenylalanine or tryptophan. Each record gives: J gene, V gene, CDR3 protein.

j_gene: TRBJ2-1
v_gene: TRBV6-5
CDR3aa: ASSYSGGRPQF

j_gene: TRBJ2-5
v_gene: TRBV28
CDR3aa: ASSSRGQQETQY

j_gene: TRBJ1-6
v_gene: TRBV6-5
CDR3aa: ASSYRILGSPLH

j_gene: TRBJ1-1
v_gene: TRBV19
CDR3aa: ASSVTGLAEAF

j_gene: TRBJ1-4
v_gene: TRBV30
CDR3aa: ASFGQQEKLF

j_gene: TRBJ2-2
v_gene: TRBV5-1
CDR3aa: ASSFGTQNTGELF

j_gene: TRBJ1-6
v_gene: TRBV27
CDR3aa: ASSLRQTGGGSPLH

j_gene: TRBJ1-1
v_gene: TRBV6-5
CDR3aa: ASRKGVTNTEAF

j_gene: TRBJ1-1
v_gene: TRBV7-2
CDR3aa: ASSLRDKNTEAF

j_gene: TRBJ2-1
v_gene: TRBV6-1
CDR3aa: ASSVSGLTSSYNEQF

j_gene: TRBJ2-3
v_gene: TRBV7-2
CDR3aa: ASSLWASGGALDTQY

j_gene: TRBJ2-2
v_gene: TRBV10-3
CDR3aa: ASRGGSNTGELF

j_gene: TRBJ2-1
v_gene: TRBV6-2/TRBV6-3
CDR3aa: ASSYRGRAGSYNEQF

j_gene: TRBJ1-1
v_gene: TRBV28
CDR3aa: ASSFRKNTEAF

j_gene: TRBJ1-4
v_gene: TRBV19
CDR3aa: ASSQGQGIEKLF

j_gene: TRBJ2-7
v_gene: TRBV7-6
CDR3aa: ASSPGTSGRAGYEQY

j_gene: TRBJ1-5
v_gene: TRBV28
CDR3aa: ASTRLYSNQPQH

j_gene: TRBJ2-5
v_gene: TRBV4-2
CDR3aa: ASSQPQRELETQY

j_gene: TRBJ2-7
v_gene: TRBV6-5
CDR3aa: ATGGLAGIYEQY

j_gene: TRBJ1-3
v_gene: TRBV30
CDR3aa: AWSGPSGGGNTIY

j_gene: TRBJ2-1
v_gene: TRBV10-3
CDR3aa: AIKKRENEQF

j_gene: TRBJ2-5
v_gene: TRBV3-1/TRBV3-2
CDR3aa: ASSQASGTVQETQY

j_gene: TRBJ1-4
v_gene: TRBV2
CDR3aa: ASSDRLGNEKLF

j_gene: TRBJ1-1
v_gene: TRBV27
CDR3aa: ASSLLTSQGANTEAF

j_gene: TRBJ1-5
v_gene: TRBV19
CDR3aa: ASSGDRGAIQPQH

j_gene: TRBJ2-5
v_gene: TRBV24-1
CDR3aa: ATSAGGDRAETQY

j_gene: TRBJ2-7
v_gene: TRBV19
CDR3aa: ASSPGTASSYEQY

j_gene: TRBJ2-1
v_gene: TRBV10-3
CDR3aa: ASTPGTSISGGQF

j_gene: TRBJ2-3
v_gene: TRBV29-1
CDR3aa: SVRLAGGIGTQY

j_gene: TRBJ1-1
v_gene: TRBV6-2/TRBV6-3
CDR3aa: ASSYSRDEAF

j_gene: TRBJ2-7
v_gene: TRBV12-3/TRBV12-4
CDR3aa: ASRTNRGEQY

j_gene: TRBJ2-7
v_gene: TRBV5-1
CDR3aa: ASSLRRQGMDEQY

j_gene: TRBJ2-5
v_gene: TRBV4-1
CDR3aa: ASSQLFLSRGGEGTQY

j_gene: TRBJ2-1
v_gene: TRBV27
CDR3aa: ASSLVHSSYNEQF

j_gene: TRBJ2-5
v_gene: TRBV9
CDR3aa: ASSVASLAGSSTTQETQY

j_gene: TRBJ2-7
v_gene: TRBV5-1
CDR3aa: ASSLGSGKTYEQY

j_gene: TRBJ1-4
v_gene: TRBV30
CDR3aa: AWSTRTIATNEKLF

j_gene: TRBJ2-5
v_gene: TRBV5-1
CDR3aa: ASSLDNQETQY

j_gene: TRBJ2-7
v_gene: TRBV19
CDR3aa: ASSIQGAPEQY

j_gene: TRBJ1-2
v_gene: TRBV20-1
CDR3aa: SARVEVGYT

j_gene: TRBJ1-1
v_gene: TRBV9
CDR3aa: ASSPVWGEAEAF

j_gene: TRBJ1-1
v_gene: TRBV2
CDR3aa: ASLTQPNTEAF

j_gene: TRBJ2-2
v_gene: TRBV9
CDR3aa: ASSLGGRASTGELF

j_gene: TRBJ2-7
v_gene: TRBV4-2
CDR3aa: ASSQLGTSGNEQY

j_gene: TRBJ2-6
v_gene: TRBV30
CDR3aa: AWSEGLGDGPGANVLT

j_gene: TRBJ2-5
v_gene: TRBV5-1
CDR3aa: ASSFPTGTLQETQY

j_gene: TRBJ2-3
v_gene: TRBV19
CDR3aa: ASSKRGATDTQY

j_gene: TRBJ2-7
v_gene: TRBV4-1
CDR3aa: ASSQDQGDEQY

j_gene: TRBJ1-1
v_gene: TRBV6-5
CDR3aa: ASSYGQGWNTEAF

j_gene: TRBJ2-3
v_gene: TRBV19
CDR3aa: ASSINHNTDTQY

j_gene: TRBJ1-1
v_gene: TRBV7-2
CDR3aa: ASSLDRGYTEAF